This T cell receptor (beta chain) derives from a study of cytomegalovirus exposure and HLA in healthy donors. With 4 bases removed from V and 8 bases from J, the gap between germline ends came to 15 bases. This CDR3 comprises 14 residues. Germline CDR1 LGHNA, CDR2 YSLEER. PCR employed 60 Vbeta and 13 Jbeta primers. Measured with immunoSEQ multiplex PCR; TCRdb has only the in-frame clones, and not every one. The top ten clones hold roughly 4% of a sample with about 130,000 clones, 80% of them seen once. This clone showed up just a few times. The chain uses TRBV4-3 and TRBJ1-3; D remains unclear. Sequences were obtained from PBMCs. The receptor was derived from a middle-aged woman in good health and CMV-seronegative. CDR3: CASSPGGPGDTIYF. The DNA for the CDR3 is TGCGCCAGCAGCCCAGGAGGACCAGGTGACACCATATATTTT.